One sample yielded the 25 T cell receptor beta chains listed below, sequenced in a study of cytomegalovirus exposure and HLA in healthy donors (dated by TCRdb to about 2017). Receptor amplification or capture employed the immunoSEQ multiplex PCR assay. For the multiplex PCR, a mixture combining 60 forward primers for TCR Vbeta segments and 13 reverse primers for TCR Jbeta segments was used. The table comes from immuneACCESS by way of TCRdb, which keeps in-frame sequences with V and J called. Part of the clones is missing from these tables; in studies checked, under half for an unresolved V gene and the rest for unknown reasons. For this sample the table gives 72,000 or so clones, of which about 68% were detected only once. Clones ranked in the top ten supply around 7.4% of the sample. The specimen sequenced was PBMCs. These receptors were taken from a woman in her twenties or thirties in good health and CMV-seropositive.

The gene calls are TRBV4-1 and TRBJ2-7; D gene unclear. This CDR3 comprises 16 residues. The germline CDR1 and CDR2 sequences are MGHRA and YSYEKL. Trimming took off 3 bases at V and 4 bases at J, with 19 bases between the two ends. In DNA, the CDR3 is TGCGCCAGCAGCCACCGACCTACGGGTGATAGGTACGAGCAGTACTTC. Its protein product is CASSHRPTGDRYEQYF.

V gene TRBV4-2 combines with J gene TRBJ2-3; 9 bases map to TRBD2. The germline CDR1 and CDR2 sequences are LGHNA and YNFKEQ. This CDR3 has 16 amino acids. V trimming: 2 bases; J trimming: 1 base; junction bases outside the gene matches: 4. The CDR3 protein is CASSQMTSGGTDTQYF. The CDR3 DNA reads TGTGCCAGCAGCCAAATGACTAGCGGCGGCACAGATACGCAGTATTTT.

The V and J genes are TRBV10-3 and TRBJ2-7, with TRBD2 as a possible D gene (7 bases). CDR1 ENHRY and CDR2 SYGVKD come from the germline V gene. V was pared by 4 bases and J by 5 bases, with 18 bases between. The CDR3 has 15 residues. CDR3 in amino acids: CAISAGRGGEHEQYF. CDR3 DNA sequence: TGTGCCATCAGTGCAGGTAGAGGGGGGGAGCACGAGCAGTACTTC.

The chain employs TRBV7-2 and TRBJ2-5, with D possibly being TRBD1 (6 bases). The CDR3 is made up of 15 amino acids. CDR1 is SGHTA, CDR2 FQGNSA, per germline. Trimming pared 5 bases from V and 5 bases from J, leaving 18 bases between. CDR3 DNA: TGTGCCAGCAGCCTTCATAGCAGGGGTTTCGAGACCCAGTACTTC. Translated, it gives CASSLHSRGFETQYF.

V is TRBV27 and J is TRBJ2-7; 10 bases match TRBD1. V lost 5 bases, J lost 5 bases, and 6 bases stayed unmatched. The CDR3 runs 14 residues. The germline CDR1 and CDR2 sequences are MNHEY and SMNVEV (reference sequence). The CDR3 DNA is TGTGCCAGCAGTACTGGGACAGGGGTTAACGAGCAGTACTTC. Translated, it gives CASSTGTGVNEQYF.

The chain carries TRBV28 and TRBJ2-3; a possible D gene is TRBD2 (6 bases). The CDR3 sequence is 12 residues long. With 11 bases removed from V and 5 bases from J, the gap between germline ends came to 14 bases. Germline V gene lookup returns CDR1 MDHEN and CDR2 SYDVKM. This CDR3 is CAVSRAGDTQYF. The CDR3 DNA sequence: TGTGCCGTAAGCCGAGCGGGAGATACGCAGTATTTT.

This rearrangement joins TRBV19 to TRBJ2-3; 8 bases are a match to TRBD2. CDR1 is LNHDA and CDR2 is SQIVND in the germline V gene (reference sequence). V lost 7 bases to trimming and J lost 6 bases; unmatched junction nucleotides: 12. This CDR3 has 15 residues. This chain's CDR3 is CASNPRTSREDTQYF. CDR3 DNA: TGTGCCAGTAACCCCAGGACTAGCAGAGAGGATACGCAGTATTTT.

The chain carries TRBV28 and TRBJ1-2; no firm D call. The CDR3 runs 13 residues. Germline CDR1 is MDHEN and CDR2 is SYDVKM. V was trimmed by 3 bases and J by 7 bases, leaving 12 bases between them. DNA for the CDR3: TGTGCCAGCAGTTTGGGCCTTGAGAGTGGCTACACCTTC. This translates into CASSLGLESGYTF.

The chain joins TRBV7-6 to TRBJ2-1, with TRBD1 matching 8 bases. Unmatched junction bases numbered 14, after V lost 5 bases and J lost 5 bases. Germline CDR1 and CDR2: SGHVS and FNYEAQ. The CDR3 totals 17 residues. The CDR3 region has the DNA TGTGCCAGCAGCCTACTCACAGGGGGGACCGGGGACAATGAGCAGTTCTTC. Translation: CASSLLTGGTGDNEQFF.

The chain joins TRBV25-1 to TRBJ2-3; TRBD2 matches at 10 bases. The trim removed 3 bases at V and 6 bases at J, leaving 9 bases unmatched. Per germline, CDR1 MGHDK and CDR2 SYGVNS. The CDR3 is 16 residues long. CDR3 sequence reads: CASSEPLAGVRDTQYF. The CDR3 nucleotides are TGTGCCAGCAGTGAGCCCCTAGCGGGAGTTAGGGATACGCAGTATTTT.

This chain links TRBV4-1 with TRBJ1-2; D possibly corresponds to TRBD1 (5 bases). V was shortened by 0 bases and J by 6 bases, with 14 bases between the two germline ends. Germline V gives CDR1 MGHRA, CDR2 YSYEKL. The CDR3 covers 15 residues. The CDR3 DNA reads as TGCGCCAGCAGCCAAGAACGGGGCGGACTAGATGGCTACACCTTC. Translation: CASSQERGGLDGYTF.

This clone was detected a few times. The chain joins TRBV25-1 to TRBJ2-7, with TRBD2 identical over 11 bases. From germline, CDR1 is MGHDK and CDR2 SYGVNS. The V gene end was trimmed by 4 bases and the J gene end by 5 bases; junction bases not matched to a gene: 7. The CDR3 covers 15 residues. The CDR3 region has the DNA TGTGCCAGCAGTGGTAGCGGGAGGGTTTGGAACGAGCAGTACTTC. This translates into CASSGSGRVWNEQYF.

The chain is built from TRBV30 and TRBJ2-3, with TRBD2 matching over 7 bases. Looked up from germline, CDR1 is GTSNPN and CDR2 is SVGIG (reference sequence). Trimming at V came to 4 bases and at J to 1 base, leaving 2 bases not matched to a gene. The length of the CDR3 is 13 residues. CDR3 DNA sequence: TGTGCCTGGAATGCGGGAGGCACAGATACGCAGTATTTT. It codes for CAWNAGGTDTQYF.

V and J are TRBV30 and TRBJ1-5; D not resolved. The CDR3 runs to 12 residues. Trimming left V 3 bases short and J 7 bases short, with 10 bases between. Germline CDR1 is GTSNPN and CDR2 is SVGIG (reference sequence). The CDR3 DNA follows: TGTGCCTGGAGGCAGGATGAGCAGCCCCAGCATTTT. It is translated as CAWRQDEQPQHF.

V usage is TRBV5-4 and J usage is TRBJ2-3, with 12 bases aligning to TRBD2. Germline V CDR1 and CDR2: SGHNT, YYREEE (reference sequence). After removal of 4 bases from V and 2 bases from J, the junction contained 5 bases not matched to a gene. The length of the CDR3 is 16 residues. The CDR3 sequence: CASSPGLAGNTDTQYF. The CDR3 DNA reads TGTGCCAGCAGCCCCGGACTAGCGGGGAACACAGATACGCAGTATTTT.

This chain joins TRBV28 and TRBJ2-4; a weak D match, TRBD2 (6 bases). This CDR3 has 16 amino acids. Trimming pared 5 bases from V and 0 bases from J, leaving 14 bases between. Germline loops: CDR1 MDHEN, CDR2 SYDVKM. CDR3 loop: CASSPPEGLAKNIQYF. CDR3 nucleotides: TGTGCCAGCAGTCCTCCGGAGGGGTTAGCCAAAAACATTCAGTACTTC. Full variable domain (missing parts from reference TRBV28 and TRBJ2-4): DVKVTQSSRYLVKRTGEKVFLECVQDMDHENMFWYRQDPGLGLRLIYFSYDVKMKEKGDIPEGYSVSREKKERFSLILESASTNQTSMYLCASSPPEGLAKNIQYFGAGTRLSVL.

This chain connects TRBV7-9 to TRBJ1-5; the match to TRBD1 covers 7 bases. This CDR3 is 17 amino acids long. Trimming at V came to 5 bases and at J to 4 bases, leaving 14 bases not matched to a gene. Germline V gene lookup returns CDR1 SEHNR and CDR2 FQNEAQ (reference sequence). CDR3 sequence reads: CASSRSLGGGWNQPQHF. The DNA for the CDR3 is TGTGCCAGCAGCCGCTCACTTGGAGGGGGCTGGAATCAGCCCCAGCATTTT.

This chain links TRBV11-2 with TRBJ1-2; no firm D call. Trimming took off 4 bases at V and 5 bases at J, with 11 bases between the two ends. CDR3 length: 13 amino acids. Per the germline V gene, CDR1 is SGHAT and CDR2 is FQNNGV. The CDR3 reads CASSSLAGYGYTF. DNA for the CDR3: TGTGCCAGCAGCTCACTCGCGGGGTATGGCTACACCTTC.

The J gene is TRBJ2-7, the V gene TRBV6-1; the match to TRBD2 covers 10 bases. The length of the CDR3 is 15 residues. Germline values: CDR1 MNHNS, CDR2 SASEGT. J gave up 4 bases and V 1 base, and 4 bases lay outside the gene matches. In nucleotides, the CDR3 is TGTGCCAGCAGTGAAGTGCCGGGACTAGCGTACGAGCAGTACTTC. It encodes CASSEVPGLAYEQYF.

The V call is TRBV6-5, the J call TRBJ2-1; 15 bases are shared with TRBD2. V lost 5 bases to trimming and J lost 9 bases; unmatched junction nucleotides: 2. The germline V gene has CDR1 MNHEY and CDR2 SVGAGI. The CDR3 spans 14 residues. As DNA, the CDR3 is TGTGCCAGCAGTCAGGGACTAGCGGGAGGTGAGCAGTTCTTC. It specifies CASSQGLAGGEQFF.

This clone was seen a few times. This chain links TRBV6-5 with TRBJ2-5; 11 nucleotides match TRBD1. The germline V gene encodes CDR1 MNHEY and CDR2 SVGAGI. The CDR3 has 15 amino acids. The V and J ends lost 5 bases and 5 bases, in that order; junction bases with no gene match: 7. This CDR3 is CASSKGQGGSETQYF. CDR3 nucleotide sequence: TGTGCCAGCAGTAAGGGACAGGGGGGGTCGGAGACCCAGTACTTC.

CDR3 amino acids: CSVEPVGTYEQYF. The CDR3 DNA reads TGCAGCGTTGAACCTGTCGGGACCTACGAGCAGTACTTC. The V gene is TRBV29-1, the J gene TRBJ2-7; D possibly corresponds to TRBD2 (5 bases). V shed 2 bases and J shed 2 bases, with 10 bases lying between them. CDR3 length: 13 residues. CDR1 is SQVTM, CDR2 ANQGSEA, per germline.

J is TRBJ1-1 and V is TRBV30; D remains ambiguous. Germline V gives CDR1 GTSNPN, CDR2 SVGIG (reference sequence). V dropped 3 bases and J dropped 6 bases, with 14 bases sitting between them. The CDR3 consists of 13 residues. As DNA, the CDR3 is TGTGCCTGGAGGAGAAGAGGGAGCGCTGAAGCTTTCTTT. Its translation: CAWRRRGSAEAFF. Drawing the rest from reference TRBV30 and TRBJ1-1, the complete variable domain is SQTIHQWPATLVQPVGSPLSLECTVEGTSNPNLYWYRQAAGRGLQLLFYSVGIGQISSEVPQNLSASRPQDRQFILSSKKLLLSDSGFYLCAWRRRGSAEAFFGQGTRLTVV.

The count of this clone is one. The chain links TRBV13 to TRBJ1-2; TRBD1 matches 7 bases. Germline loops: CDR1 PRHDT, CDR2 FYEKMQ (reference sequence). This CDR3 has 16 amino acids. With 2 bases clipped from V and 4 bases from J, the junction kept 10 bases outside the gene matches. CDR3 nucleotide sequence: TGTGCCAGCAGCTTAACGGGGGGGACAGTATTCTATGGCTACACCTTC. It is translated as CASSLTGGTVFYGYTF. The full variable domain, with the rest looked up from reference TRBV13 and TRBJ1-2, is AAGVIQSPRHLIKEKRETATLKCYPIPRHDTVYWYQQGPGQDPQFLISFYEKMQSDKGSIPDRFSAQQFSDYHSELNMSSLELGDSALYFCASSLTGGTVFYGYTFGSGTRLTVV.

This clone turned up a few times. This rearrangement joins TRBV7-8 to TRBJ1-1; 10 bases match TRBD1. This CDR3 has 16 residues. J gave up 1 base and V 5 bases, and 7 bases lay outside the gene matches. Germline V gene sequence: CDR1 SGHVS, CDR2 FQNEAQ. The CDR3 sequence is CASSSRDRGSNTEAFF. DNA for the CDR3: TGTGCCAGCAGCAGTCGGGACAGGGGTTCGAACACTGAAGCTTTCTTT.